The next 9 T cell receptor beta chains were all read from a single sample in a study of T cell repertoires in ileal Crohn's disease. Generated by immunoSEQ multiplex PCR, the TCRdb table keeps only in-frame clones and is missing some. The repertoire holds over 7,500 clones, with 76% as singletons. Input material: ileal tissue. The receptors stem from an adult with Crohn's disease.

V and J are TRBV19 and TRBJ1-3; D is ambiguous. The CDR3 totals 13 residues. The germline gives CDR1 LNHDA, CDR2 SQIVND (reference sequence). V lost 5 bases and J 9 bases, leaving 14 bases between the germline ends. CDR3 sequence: CASSAMTRPTIYF. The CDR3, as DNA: TGTGCCAGTAGTGCAATGACCAGGCCCACCATATATTTT.

CDR3 bases: TGTGCCAGCAGCTTAGGCGGTGCTGTGAACACGGAAACCGGGGAGCTGTTTTTT. It yields the protein CASSLGGAVNTETGELFF. The rearrangement joins TRBV11-2 to TRBJ2-2; D call uncertain. The CDR3 extends over 18 amino acids. Deletions cut 1 base from V and 5 bases from J, with 20 bases between. Germline V lookup: CDR1 SGHAT, CDR2 FQNNGV.

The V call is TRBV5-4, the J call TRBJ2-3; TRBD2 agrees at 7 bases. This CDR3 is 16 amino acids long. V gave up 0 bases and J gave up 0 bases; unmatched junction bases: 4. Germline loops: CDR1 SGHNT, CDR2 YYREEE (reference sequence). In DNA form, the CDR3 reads TGTGCCAGCAGCTTGGCCCTAGCGGAAAGCACAGATACGCAGTATTTT. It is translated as CASSLALAESTDTQYF.

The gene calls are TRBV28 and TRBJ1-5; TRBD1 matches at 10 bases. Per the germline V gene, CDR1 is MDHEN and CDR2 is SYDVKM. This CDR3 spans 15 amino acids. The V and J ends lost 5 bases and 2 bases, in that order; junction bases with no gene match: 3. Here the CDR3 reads CASSPGTGGNQPQHF. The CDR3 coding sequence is TGTGCCAGCAGTCCGGGGACAGGGGGCAATCAGCCCCAGCATTTT.

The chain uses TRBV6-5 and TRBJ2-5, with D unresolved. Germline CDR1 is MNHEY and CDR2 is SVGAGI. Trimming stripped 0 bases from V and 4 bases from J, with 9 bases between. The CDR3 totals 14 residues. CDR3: CASSYSRKSETQYF. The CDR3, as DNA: TGTGCCAGCAGTTACTCGAGAAAATCAGAGACCCAGTACTTC.

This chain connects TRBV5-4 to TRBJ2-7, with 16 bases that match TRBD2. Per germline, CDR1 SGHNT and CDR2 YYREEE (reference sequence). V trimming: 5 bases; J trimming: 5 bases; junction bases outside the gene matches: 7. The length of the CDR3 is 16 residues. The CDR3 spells CASRSGTSGRANEQYF. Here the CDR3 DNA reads TGTGCCAGCAGGTCCGGGACTAGCGGGAGGGCCAACGAGCAGTACTTC.

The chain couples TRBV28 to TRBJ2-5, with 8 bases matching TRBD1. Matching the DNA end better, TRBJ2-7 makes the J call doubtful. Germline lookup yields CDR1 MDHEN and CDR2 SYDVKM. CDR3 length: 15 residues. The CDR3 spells CASSPPGTGSFEQYF. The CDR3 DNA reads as TGTGCCAGCAGTCCCCCCGGGACAGGATCTTTCGAGCAGTACTTC.

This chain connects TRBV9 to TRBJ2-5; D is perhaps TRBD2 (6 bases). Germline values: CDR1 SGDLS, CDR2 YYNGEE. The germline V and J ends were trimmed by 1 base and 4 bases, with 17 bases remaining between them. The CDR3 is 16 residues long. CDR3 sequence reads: CASSVRRGSTSETQYF. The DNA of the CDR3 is TGTGCCAGCAGCGTACGACGGGGGTCCACCTCAGAGACCCAGTACTTC.

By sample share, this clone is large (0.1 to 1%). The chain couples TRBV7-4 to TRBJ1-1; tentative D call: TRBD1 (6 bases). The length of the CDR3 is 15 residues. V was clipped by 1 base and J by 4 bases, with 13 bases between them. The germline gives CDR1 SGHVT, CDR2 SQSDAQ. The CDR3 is CASSLETTGTTEAFF. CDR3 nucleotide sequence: TGTGCCAGCAGCTTAGAAACCACAGGGACCACTGAAGCTTTCTTT.